The present T cell receptor (beta chain) was sequenced within a study of blood T cells in healthy people across ages. Combining a sample-barcoded 5' primer with a J-beta primer mix, a second PCR ran for roughly 7 to 11 cycles. TCRdb ran MiXCR on the 5' RACE reads and lists one entry per CDR3 protein. This table holds hundreds of thousands of distinct CDR3 sequences, around a fifth found once. In the case of this clonotype: One end of the junction varies from germline; a read error may be responsible.

The receptor's source is a man between 65 and 80 years old in good health. What was sequenced was blood.

CDR3 nucleotides: TGTGCCGGCAGCTTAGATGGCACAACTTTCGAAAAACTGTTTTTT. Residues: CAGSLDGTTFEKLFF. The chain links TRBV7-2 to TRBJ1-4, with unresolved D. The CDR3 consists of 15 residues. Germline V gene data show CDR1 as SGHTA and CDR2 as FQGNSA. Filled out from reference TRBV7-2 and TRBJ1-4, the complete variable domain reads GAGVSQSPSNKVTEKGKDVELRCDPISGHTALYWYRQSLGQGLEFLIYFQGNSAPDKSGLPSDRFSAERTGGSVSTLTIQRTQQEDSAVYLCAGSLDGTTFEKLFFGSGTQLSVL.